The next 30 T cell receptor beta chains were all read from a single sample in a study of T cells in localized non-small cell lung cancer. Libraries were prepared by immunoSEQ multiplex PCR; TCRdb keeps only in-frame clonotypes and omits some of them. The data hold approximately 76,000 clones, with over 75% observed a single time. Sequenced here: peripheral blood, sampled before any cancer treatment. The receptor source for this set is a female donor over 55 with stage I lung adenocarcinoma.

The chain couples TRBV6-1 to TRBJ1-3; D gene uncertain. Germline assignment: CDR1 MNHNS and CDR2 SASEGT. There are 13 residues in the CDR3. Between the trimmed V and J ends, which lost 5 bases and 4 bases, there was a span of 9 bases. The CDR3 spells CASSQVFGNTIYF. The CDR3 nucleotides read TGTGCCAGCAGTCAGGTCTTCGGAAACACCATATATTTT.

The rearrangement uses TRBV9 and TRBJ2-1; TRBD1 is a possible D gene (5 bases). The CDR3 runs to 13 residues. V lost 0 bases and J lost 9, with 10 bases in between. The germline CDR1 and CDR2 sequences are SGDLS and YYNGEE. CDR3 bases: TGTGCCAGCAGCGTAGATGTTAGGGGTGAGCAGTTCTTC. Amino acid sequence: CASSVDVRGEQFF.

The chain joins TRBV19 to TRBJ2-7; 12 nucleotides agree with TRBD2. Losses at the gene ends were 3 bases for V and 3 bases for J; bases not matched to a gene: 3. Germline loops: CDR1 LNHDA, CDR2 SQIVND (reference sequence). This CDR3 region has 15 residues. CDR3 region: CASSIGLAGIYEQYF. CDR3 DNA: TGTGCCAGTAGTATCGGACTAGCGGGGATCTACGAGCAGTACTTC.

This chain connects TRBV5-1 to TRBJ2-7, with D possibly called TRBD1 or TRBD2 (5 bases each). The CDR3 runs to 12 residues. Trimming cost V 4 bases and J 7 bases, with 12 bases left between them. CDR1 SGHRS and CDR2 YFSETQ come from the germline V gene. CDR3 nucleotides: TGCGCCAGCAGCCGGGACGGACGGGAGCAGTACTTC. Amino acids: CASSRDGREQYF.

The CDR3 nucleotides read TGTGCCAGCAGTTACCCGACGTCAGGGGGCTATGGCTACACCTTC. This sequence encodes CASSYPTSGGYGYTF. V is TRBV6-5 and J is TRBJ1-2, with TRBD1 identical over 7 bases. The CDR3 runs to 15 residues. J gave up 4 bases and V 2 bases, and 7 bases lay outside the gene matches. The germline V gene has CDR1 MNHEY and CDR2 SVGAGI.

The chain links TRBV5-1 to TRBJ2-1, with 9 bases aligning to TRBD1. The CDR3 consists of 14 residues. Germline CDR1 SGHRS, CDR2 YFSETQ. V lost 4 bases, J lost 7 bases, and 6 bases stayed unmatched. The CDR3 here is CASSTGQGRNEQFF. The CDR3 bases are TGCGCCAGCAGCACGGGACAGGGACGGAATGAGCAGTTCTTC. Full variable domain (outside the CDR3, taken from reference TRBV5-1 and TRBJ2-1): KAGVTQTPRYLIKTRGQQVTLSCSPISGHRSVSWYQQTPGQGLQFLFEYFSETQRNKGNFPGRFSGRQFSNSRSEMNVSTLELGDSALYLCASSTGQGRNEQFFGPGTRLTVL.

This chain uses TRBV28 with TRBJ2-1, with 11 bases identical to TRBD1. The CDR3 is made up of 16 amino acids. CDR1 is MDHEN, CDR2 SYDVKM, per germline. Germline trimming cut 2 bases from V and 12 bases from J; bases unmatched to any gene: 12. The DNA for the CDR3 is TGTGCCAGCAGTTTACAGACGGGACAGGGGGTAAACAGGCAGTTCTTC. The encoded protein is CASSLQTGQGVNRQFF.

The rearrangement uses TRBV28 and TRBJ2-1, with TRBD2 as a possible D gene (6 bases). The CDR3 spans 13 residues. Germline V gene data show CDR1 as MDHEN and CDR2 as SYDVKM. V was cut by 6 bases and J by 5 bases, with 11 bases left in between. CDR3: CASRKGLDNEQFF. Written as DNA, the CDR3 is TGTGCCAGCAGGAAGGGACTTGACAATGAGCAGTTCTTC.

The chain uses TRBV5-1 and TRBJ1-5, with TRBD1 matching 10 bases. The CDR3 covers 15 residues. Germline CDR1 and CDR2: SGHRS and YFSETQ. V was clipped by 4 bases and J by 1 base; unmatched bases: 2. The CDR3 spells CASSLDRGSNQPQHF. The CDR3, as DNA: TGCGCCAGCAGCCTGGACAGGGGGAGCAATCAGCCCCAGCATTTT.

This chain connects TRBV20-1 to TRBJ1-2; tentative D call: TRBD1 (5 bases). Germline CDR1 and CDR2: DFQATT and SNEGSKA (reference sequence). Trimming stripped 6 bases from V and 8 bases from J, with 13 bases between. This CDR3 is built from 11 residues. The CDR3 DNA reads as TGCAGTGCCCGCTTGGGGCCCGGCTACACCTTC. Its protein product is CSARLGPGYTF.

V and J are TRBV13 and TRBJ2-3; 7 nucleotides agree with TRBD2. This CDR3 is 16 amino acids long. V was pared by 0 bases and J by 7 bases, with 10 bases of the junction left unmatched. Germline V gives CDR1 PRHDT, CDR2 FYEKMQ (reference sequence). The CDR3 is CASSLGFLAEGNTQYF. In DNA, the CDR3 is TGTGCCAGCAGCTTAGGATTCCTAGCGGAGGGAAATACGCAGTATTTT.

CDR3 sequence reads: CASSLYRGRTGELFF. CDR3 nucleotides: TGTGCCAGCAGCTTATACAGGGGCAGGACCGGGGAGCTGTTTTTT. This chain connects TRBV5-6 to TRBJ2-2; TRBD1 aligns across 7 bases. With 2 bases clipped from V and 5 bases from J, the junction kept 6 bases outside the gene matches. This CDR3 spans 15 amino acids. Germline V gives CDR1 SGHDT, CDR2 YYEEEE.

This clone turned up a few times. The chain recombines TRBV2 with TRBJ2-3; TRBD1 agrees at 8 bases. CDR1 and CDR2 from the germline V gene are SNHLY and FYNNEI. The CDR3 is 15 amino acids. Unmatched junction bases numbered 9, after V lost 4 bases and J lost 6 bases. The CDR3 sequence is CASSVGRGRVDTQYF. The DNA for the CDR3 is TGTGCCAGCAGTGTAGGCAGGGGGCGGGTGGATACGCAGTATTTT.

This clone has only a few counts. This chain uses TRBV5-8 with TRBJ2-1, with 9 bases lining up with TRBD1. With V trimmed by 0 bases and J by 7 bases, 5 bases remained unmatched. In germline, CDR1 is SGHTS, CDR2 YDEGEE. The CDR3 sequence is 15 residues long. The CDR3 region is CASSLGGQGSNEQFF. The CDR3 coding sequence is TGTGCCAGCAGCTTGGGCGGACAGGGGTCGAATGAGCAGTTCTTC.

The chain joins TRBV27 to TRBJ2-2; 7 nucleotides align to TRBD2. The J segment lost 4 bases and the V segment lost 4 bases, leaving 9 bases of the junction unmatched. The germline V gene encodes CDR1 MNHEY and CDR2 SMNVEV (reference sequence). The CDR3 consists of 16 residues. CDR3 in DNA: TGTGCCAGCAGTTGGGGAGGGCGTAGTTCCACCGGGGAGCTGTTTTTT. Translating it yields CASSWGGRSSTGELFF.

The chain combines TRBV7-9 with TRBJ1-4; 7 bases fit TRBD1. The CDR3 length is 15 residues. V shed 4 bases and J 5 bases; nucleotides not matched to a gene: 7. From germline, CDR1 is SEHNR and CDR2 FQNEAQ (reference sequence). The CDR3 loop reads CASSSGDSPNEKLFF. CDR3 in DNA: TGTGCCAGCAGCTCAGGGGACAGCCCGAATGAAAAACTGTTTTTT.

The gene calls are TRBV11-2 and TRBJ2-7, with 7 bases identical to TRBD1. This CDR3 has 14 amino acids. The junction had 2 bases not matched to a gene; V was cut back by 2 bases and J by 1 base. The germline V gene has CDR1 SGHAT and CDR2 FQNNGV. The CDR3 sequence: CASSLWDSSYEQYF. CDR3 coding DNA: TGTGCCAGCAGCTTATGGGACAGTTCCTACGAGCAGTACTTC.

The chain uses TRBV7-6 and TRBJ2-7; possibly TRBD2 for D (5 bases). Germline V CDR1 and CDR2: SGHVS, FNYEAQ. CDR3 length equals 14 residues. Trimming took off 2 bases at V and 2 bases at J, with 10 bases between the two ends. This chain's CDR3 is CASSLSDLAYEQYF. The CDR3 nucleotides are TGTGCCAGCAGCTTATCGGACTTAGCCTACGAGCAGTACTTC.

The chain recombines TRBV7-8 with TRBJ1-2, with no clear D. Trimming left V 1 base short and J 2 bases short, with 5 bases between. CDR1 and CDR2 (germline): SGHVS, FQNEAQ. The CDR3 covers 13 residues. As DNA, the CDR3 is TGTGCCAGCAGCTTAGGCAACAACTATGGCTACACCTTC. Residues: CASSLGNNYGYTF.

The rearrangement links TRBV5-1 to TRBJ1-2; D gene unclear. V dropped 0 bases and J dropped 3 bases, with 9 bases sitting between them. The V gene's germline CDR1 is SGHRS and CDR2 YFSETQ. The CDR3 consists of 14 residues. In DNA form, the CDR3 reads TGCGCCAGCAGCTTGGACGGTACCTACTATGGCTACACCTTC. Protein: CASSLDGTYYGYTF.

The chain links TRBV12-5 to TRBJ1-2, with a possible D match to TRBD1 (5 bases). The ends were cut back, 0 bases at V and 1 base at J, with 9 bases in the middle. The CDR3 has 15 residues. In germline, CDR1 is LGHNT, CDR2 FRNRAP. This CDR3 reads CASGLVPQGNYGYTF. The DNA for the CDR3 is TGTGCTAGTGGTTTGGTACCCCAGGGTAACTATGGCTACACCTTC. Supplemented by reference TRBV12-5 and TRBJ1-2, the full variable domain reads DARVTQTPRHKVTEMGQEVTMRCQPILGHNTVFWYRQTMMQGLELLAYFRNRAPLDDSGMPKDRFSAEMPDATLATLKIQPSEPRDSAVYFCASGLVPQGNYGYTFGSGTRLTVV.

This chain uses TRBV29-1 with TRBJ1-2; 7 positions agree with TRBD1. This CDR3 is built from 12 residues. V lost 5 bases to trimming and J lost 3 bases; unmatched junction nucleotides: 3. Germline loops: CDR1 SQVTM, CDR2 ANQGSEA. For the CDR3, the DNA is TGCAGCGTTTCCACAGGGGACTATGGCTACACCTTC. As protein: CSVSTGDYGYTF.

This sequence joins TRBV7-2 and TRBJ1-4, with TRBD1 matching over 8 bases. CDR3 length equals 15 residues. Germline CDR1 SGHTA, CDR2 FQGNSA. The junction had 10 bases not matched to a gene; V was cut back by 5 bases and J by 8 bases. In DNA form, the CDR3 reads TGTGCCAGCAGCCTACGACAGGGGAGAAGAGAAAAACTGTTTTTT. As protein: CASSLRQGRREKLFF.

V usage is TRBV4-1 and J usage is TRBJ2-7; no definite D call. Trimming pared 0 bases from V and 3 bases from J, leaving 6 bases between. The CDR3 consists of 13 residues. CDR1 is MGHRA and CDR2 is YSYEKL in the germline V gene. The DNA of the CDR3 is TGCGCCAGCAGCCAAGATGAGAGCTACGAGCAGTACTTC. Its protein product is CASSQDESYEQYF.

The rearrangement links TRBV18 to TRBJ1-3; possible D gene TRBD1, 5 bases. Looked up from germline, CDR1 is KGHSH and CDR2 is LQKENI. This CDR3 is 13 amino acids long. The ends were cut back, 2 bases at V and 8 bases at J, with 10 bases in the middle. The CDR3 protein is CASSPKEGHTIYF. CDR3 nucleotide sequence: TGTGCCAGCTCACCAAAGGAGGGGCACACCATATATTTT.

The chain links TRBV7-4 to TRBJ1-5; TRBD1 matches 7 bases. Germline CDR1 reads SGHVT; CDR2 reads SQSDAQ. Losses at the gene ends were 4 bases for V and 0 bases for J; bases not matched to a gene: 18. This CDR3 is built from 20 residues. The CDR3 sequence: CASSSRTGTAIPYSNQPQHF. CDR3 bases: TGTGCCAGCAGCTCGAGGACCGGGACAGCGATTCCATATAGCAATCAGCCCCAGCATTTT. The full variable domain, in which reference TRBV7-4 and TRBJ1-5 provide the parts outside the CDR3, is GAGVSQSPRYKVAKRGRDVALRCDSISGHVTLYWYRQTLGQGSEVLTYSQSDAQRDKSGRPSGRFSAERPERSVSTLKIQRTEQGDSAVYLCASSSRTGTAIPYSNQPQHFGDGTRLSIL.

This clone was detected only a few times. The J gene is TRBJ2-7, the V gene TRBV21-1; TRBD1, as called in the table, went unchecked against the DNA. TRBV21-1 is a recognized pseudogene. The CDR3 length is 14 residues. The CDR3 DNA follows: TGTGCCAGCAGCAAGGGCGTCAGTACCTACGAGCAGTACTTC. Amino acids: CASSKGVSTYEQYF.

The chain links TRBV6-5 to TRBJ2-5; 9 bases map to TRBD1. The DNA end favors TRBJ2-7, so the J call may be wrong. The CDR3 is made up of 14 amino acids. CDR1 and CDR2 (germline): MNHEY, SVGAGI. The CDR3 nucleotides are TGTGCCAGCAGTACAGGACAGGGGACCCACGAGCAGTACTTC. It is translated as CASSTGQGTHEQYF.

The genes are TRBV5-1 and TRBJ2-5; TRBD2 agrees at 8 bases. The CDR3 covers 14 residues. The germline V gene has CDR1 SGHRS and CDR2 YFSETQ. Trimming cost V 2 bases and J 1 base; bases outside gene matches: 1. The CDR3 coding sequence is TGCGCCAGCAGCTTTACTAGCGGCCAAGAGACCCAGTACTTC. It is translated as CASSFTSGQETQYF.

The rearrangement links TRBV28 to TRBJ1-5; D is unclear. From germline, CDR1 is MDHEN and CDR2 SYDVKM. The CDR3 loop spans 14 amino acids. Trimming removed 5 bases at V and 3 bases at J, with 11 bases between. CDR3: CASSGSRLNQPQHF. Written as DNA, the CDR3 is TGTGCCAGCAGTGGGTCAAGACTCAATCAGCCCCAGCATTTT.